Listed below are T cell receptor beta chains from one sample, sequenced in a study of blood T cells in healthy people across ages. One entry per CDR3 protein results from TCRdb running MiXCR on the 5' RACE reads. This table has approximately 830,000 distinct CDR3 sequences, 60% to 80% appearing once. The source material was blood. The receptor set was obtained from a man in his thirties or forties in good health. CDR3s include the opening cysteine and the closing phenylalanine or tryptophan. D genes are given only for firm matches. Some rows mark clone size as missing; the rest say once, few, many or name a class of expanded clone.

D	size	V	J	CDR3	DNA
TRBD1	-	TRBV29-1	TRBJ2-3	CSVEGDRETDTQYF	TGCAGCGTTGAAGGGGACAGGGAGACAGATACGCAGTATTTT
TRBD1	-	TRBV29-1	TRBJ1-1	CSGRQGADTEAFF	TGCAGCGGTCGACAGGGGGCGGACACTGAAGCTTTCTTT
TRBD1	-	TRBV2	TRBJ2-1	CASSWDREVVDEQFF	TGTGCCAGCAGTTGGGACAGGGAAGTTGTCGATGAGCAGTTCTTC
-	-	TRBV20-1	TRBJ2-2	CSARQPNTGELFF	TGCAGTGCTAGACAGCCGAACACCGGGGAGCTGTTTTTT
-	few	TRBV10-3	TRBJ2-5	CAISPPGDKETQYF	TGTGCCATCAGCCCTCCCGGGGATAAAGAGACCCAGTACTTC
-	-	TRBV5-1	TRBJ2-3	CASSLKAVTTDTQYF	TGCGCCAGCAGCTTGAAGGCAGTTACCACAGATACGCAGTATTTT
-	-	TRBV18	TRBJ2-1	CASSPSGLRGYEQFF	TGTGCCAGCTCACCCTCGGGCCTCCGGGGCTATGAGCAGTTCTTC
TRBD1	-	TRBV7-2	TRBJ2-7	CATHVQMGQSSYEQYF	TGTGCCACCCACGTACAGATGGGACAGAGCTCCTACGAGCAGTACTTC
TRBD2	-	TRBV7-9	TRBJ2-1	CASSLARASGNNEQFF	TGTGCCAGCAGCTTAGCGCGGGCTAGCGGGAACAATGAGCAGTTCTTC
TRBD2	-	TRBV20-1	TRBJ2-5	CSALPSGGVMETQYF	TGCAGTGCATTGCCTAGCGGGGGGGTTATGGAGACCCAGTACTTC
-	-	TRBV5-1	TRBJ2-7	CASSSLQGSHEQYF	TGCGCCAGCAGCTCCTTACAGGGATCCCACGAGCAGTACTTC
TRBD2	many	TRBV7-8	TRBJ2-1	CASSFRTSGDYNEQFF	TGTGCCAGCAGTTTCCGAACTAGCGGGGACTACAATGAGCAGTTCTTC
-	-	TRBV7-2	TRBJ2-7	CASSLAGTESSYEQYF	TGTGCCAGCAGCTTAGCCGGGACTGAGAGCTCCTACGAGCAGTACTTC
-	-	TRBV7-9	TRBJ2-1	CASSLRQVDGNEQFF	TGTGCCAGCAGCCTTCGACAGGTCGATGGCAATGAGCAGTTCTTC
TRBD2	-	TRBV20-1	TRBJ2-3	CSAIIAGAYTDTQYF	TGCAGTGCAATAATAGCGGGGGCCTACACAGATACGCAGTATTTT
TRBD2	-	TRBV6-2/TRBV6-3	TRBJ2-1	CASSYSGTSYHEQFF	TGTGCCAGCAGTTACTCAGGGACTAGTTATCATGAGCAGTTCTTC
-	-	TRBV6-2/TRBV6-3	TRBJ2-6	CASSSVSRSGANVLTF	TGTGCCAGCAGTTCCGTCTCTCGCTCTGGGGCCAACGTCCTGACTTTC
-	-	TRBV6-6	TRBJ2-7	CASSFNVPNSDEQYF	TGTGCCAGCAGCTTTAATGTACCTAATAGCGACGAGCAGTACTTC
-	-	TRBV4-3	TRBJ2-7	CASSQGYQTYEQYF	TGCGCCAGCAGCCAAGGATATCAAACCTACGAGCAGTACTTC
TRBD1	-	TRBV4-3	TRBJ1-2	CASSHENRGYGYTF	TGCGCCAGCAGCCACGAGAACAGGGGGTATGGCTACACCTTC
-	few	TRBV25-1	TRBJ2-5	CASSEYGRKRETQYF	TGTGCCAGCAGTGAATACGGAAGGAAGCGAGAGACCCAGTACTTC
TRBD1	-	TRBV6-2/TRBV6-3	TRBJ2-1	CASSYSSDGDRGTYNEQFF	TGTGCCAGCAGTTACTCGAGTGACGGGGACAGGGGGACCTACAATGAGCAGTTCTTC
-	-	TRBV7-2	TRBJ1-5	CASSGQIGGNQPQHF	TGTGCCAGCAGCGGACAGATCGGAGGCAATCAGCCCCAGCATTTT
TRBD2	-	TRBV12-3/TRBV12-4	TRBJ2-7	CASTGLAGPHEQYF	TGTGCCAGCACCGGACTAGCGGGGCCCCACGAGCAGTACTTC
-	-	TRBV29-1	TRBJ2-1	CSVEVGRGTEQFF	TGCAGCGTTGAAGTTGGGAGGGGGACTGAGCAGTTCTTC
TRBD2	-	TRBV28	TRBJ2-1	CASRQGNGGDEQFF	TGTGCCAGCAGACAAGGCAACGGGGGGGATGAGCAGTTCTTC
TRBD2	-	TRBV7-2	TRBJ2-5	CASSFATSRETQYF	TGTGCCAGCAGCTTTGCGACTAGCCGGGAGACCCAGTACTTC
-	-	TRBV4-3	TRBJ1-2	CTSSQGGRLGYTF	TGCACCAGCAGCCAAGGGGGACGGCTTGGCTACACCTTC
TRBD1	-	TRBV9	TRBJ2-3	CASSAGDRADTQYF	TGTGCCAGCAGCGCCGGGGACAGGGCAGATACGCAGTATTTT
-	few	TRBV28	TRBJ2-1	CASSPGDLGNEQFF	TGTGCCAGCTCCCCGGGAGACCTCGGAAATGAGCAGTTCTTC
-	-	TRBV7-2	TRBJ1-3	CASSLVTGNTIYF	TGTGCCAGCAGCTTAGTTACTGGAAACACCATATATTTT
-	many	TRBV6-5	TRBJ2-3	CASSYSFNGDTQYF	TGTGCCAGCAGTTACTCTTTCAACGGAGATACGCAGTATTTT
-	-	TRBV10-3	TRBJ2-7	CATNRVPNNEQYF	TGTGCCACCAACAGGGTGCCAAACAACGAGCAGTACTTC
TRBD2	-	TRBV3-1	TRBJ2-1	CASSSIGLADYNEQFF	TGTGCCAGCAGCTCAATCGGACTAGCGGACTACAATGAGCAGTTCTTC
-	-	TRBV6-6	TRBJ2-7	CASTTDMTYEQYF	TGTGCCAGCACCACGGACATGACCTACGAGCAGTACTTC
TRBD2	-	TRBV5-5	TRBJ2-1	CASSLGPSGVYNEQFF	TGTGCCAGCAGCTTGGGTCCTAGCGGGGTTTACAATGAGCAGTTCTTC
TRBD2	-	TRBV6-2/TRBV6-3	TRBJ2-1	CASSYPLAGGPRNEQFF	TGTGCCAGCAGTTACCCTTTAGCGGGGGGGCCTCGGAATGAGCAGTTCTTC